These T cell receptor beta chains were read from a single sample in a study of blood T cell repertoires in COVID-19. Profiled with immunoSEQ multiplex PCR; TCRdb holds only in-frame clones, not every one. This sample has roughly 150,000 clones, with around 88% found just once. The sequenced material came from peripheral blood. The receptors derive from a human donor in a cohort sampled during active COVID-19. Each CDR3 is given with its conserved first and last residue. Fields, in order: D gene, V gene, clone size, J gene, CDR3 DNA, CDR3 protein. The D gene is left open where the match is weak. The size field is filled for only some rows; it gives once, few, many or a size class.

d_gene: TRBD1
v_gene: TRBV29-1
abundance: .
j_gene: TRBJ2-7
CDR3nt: TGCAGCGTTGAAGACAGAGACAGGGGGGCCTACGAGCAGTACTTC
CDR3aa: CSVEDRDRGAYEQYF

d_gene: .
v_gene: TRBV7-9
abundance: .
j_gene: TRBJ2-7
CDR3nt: TGTGCCAGCAGCTTAGGTCAGCGGGCGAGGACCTACGAGCAGTACTTC
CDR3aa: CASSLGQRARTYEQYF

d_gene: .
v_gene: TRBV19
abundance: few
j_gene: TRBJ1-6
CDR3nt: TGTGCCAGTAGTTGGGGGGTTAGGGATTCACCCCTCCACTTT
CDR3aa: CASSWGVRDSPLHF

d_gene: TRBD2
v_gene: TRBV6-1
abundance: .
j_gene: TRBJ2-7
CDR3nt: TGTGCCAGCAGTGCCCCACGGACTAGCGGGGTTGGCTACGAGCAGTACTTC
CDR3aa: CASSAPRTSGVGYEQYF

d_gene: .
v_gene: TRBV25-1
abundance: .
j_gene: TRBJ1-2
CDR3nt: TGTGCCAGCAGTCCATCGGGGGGGCCCAACTATGGCTACACCTTC
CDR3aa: CASSPSGGPNYGYTF

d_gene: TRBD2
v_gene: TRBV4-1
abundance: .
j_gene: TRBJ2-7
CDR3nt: TGCGCCAGCAGCCAAGAGGCTAGCGGGGGCCGAACCCCGGCCTTC
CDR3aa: CASSQEASGGRTPAF

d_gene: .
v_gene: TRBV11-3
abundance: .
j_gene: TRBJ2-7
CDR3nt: TGTGCCAGCAGCCCCCTGACGGGGAGTAAGAGCGAGCAGTACTTC
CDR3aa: CASSPLTGSKSEQYF

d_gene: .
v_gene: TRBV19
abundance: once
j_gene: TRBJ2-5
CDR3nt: TGTGCCAGTTGCACCTCGACGGGCGGGGAGACCCAGTACTTC
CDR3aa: CASCTSTGGETQYF

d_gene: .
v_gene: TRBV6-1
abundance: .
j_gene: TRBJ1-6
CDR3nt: TGTGCCAGCAGCGAAACAGGGAATATGGCCTATAATTCACCCCTCCACTTT
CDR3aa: CASSETGNMAYNSPLHF

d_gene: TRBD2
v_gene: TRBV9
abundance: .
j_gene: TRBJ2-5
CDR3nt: TGTGCCAGCAGCGTAGCGGGAGGCATCCAAGAGACCCAGTACTTC
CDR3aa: CASSVAGGIQETQYF

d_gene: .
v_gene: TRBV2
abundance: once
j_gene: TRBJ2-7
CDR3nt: TGTGCCAGCAGTGACCGGGAGCCTCCCAACGAGCAGTACTTC
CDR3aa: CASSDREPPNEQYF

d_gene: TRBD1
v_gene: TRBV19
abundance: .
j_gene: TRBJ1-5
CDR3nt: TGTGCCAGTAGTATCGGGGGGGCAGGGGGTGATCAGCCCCAGCATTTT
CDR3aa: CASSIGGAGGDQPQHF

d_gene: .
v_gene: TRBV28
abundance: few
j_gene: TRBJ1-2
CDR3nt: TGTGCCAGCAGTTTTGATAGGGGTAATGGCTACACCTTC
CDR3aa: CASSFDRGNGYTF

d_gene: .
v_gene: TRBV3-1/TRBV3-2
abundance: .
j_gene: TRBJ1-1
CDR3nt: TGTGCCAGCAGCCAAGCCCCAGGGGACGGCACTGAAGCTTTCTTT
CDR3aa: CASSQAPGDGTEAFF

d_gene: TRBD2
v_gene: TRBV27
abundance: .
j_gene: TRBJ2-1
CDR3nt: TGTGCCAGCAGCCTCACTAGCGGGGACAATGAGCAGTTCTTC
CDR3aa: CASSLTSGDNEQFF

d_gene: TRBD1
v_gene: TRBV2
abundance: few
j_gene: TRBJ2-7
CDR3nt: TGTGCCAGCAGCCGACAGGGGGCCTACGAGCAGTACTTC
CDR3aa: CASSRQGAYEQYF

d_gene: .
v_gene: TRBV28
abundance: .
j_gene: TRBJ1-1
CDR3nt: TGTGCCAGCAGTTTACAGGGTAGTACTGAAGCTTTCTTT
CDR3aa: CASSLQGSTEAFF

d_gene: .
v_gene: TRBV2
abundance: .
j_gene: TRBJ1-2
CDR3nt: TGTGCCAGCAGACCCGACATGTCTAACTATGGCTACACCTTC
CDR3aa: CASRPDMSNYGYTF

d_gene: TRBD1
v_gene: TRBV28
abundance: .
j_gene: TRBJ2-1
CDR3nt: TGTGCCAGCAGTTTACAGGGGGTCTACAATGAGCAGTTCTTC
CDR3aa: CASSLQGVYNEQFF

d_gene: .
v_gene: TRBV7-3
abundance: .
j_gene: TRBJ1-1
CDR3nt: TGTGCCAGCAGCTTAGGGCCGACGAACACTGAAGCTTTCTTT
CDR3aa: CASSLGPTNTEAFF

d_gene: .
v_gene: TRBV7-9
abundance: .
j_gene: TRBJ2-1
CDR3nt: TGTGCCAGCAGCTTAGAAGGGAGCCCTTACAATGAGCAGTTCTTC
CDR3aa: CASSLEGSPYNEQFF

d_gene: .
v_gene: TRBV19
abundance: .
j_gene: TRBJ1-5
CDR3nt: TGTGCCACCCTAACTAGGGCCGGTAGCAATCAGCCCCAGCATTTT
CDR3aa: CATLTRAGSNQPQHF

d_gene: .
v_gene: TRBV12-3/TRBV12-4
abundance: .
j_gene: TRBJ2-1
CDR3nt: TGTGCCATATTTATCCGGGGTGAGCAGTTCTTC
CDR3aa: CAIFIRGEQFF

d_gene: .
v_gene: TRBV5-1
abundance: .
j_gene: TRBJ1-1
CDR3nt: TGCGCCAGCAGCTCAGCGGGTGGCGACACTGAAGCTTTCTTT
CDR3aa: CASSSAGGDTEAFF

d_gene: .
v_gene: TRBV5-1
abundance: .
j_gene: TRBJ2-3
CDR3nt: TGCGCCAGCAGCTTGGCAGGGGTAGTTACAGATACGCAGTATTTT
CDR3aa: CASSLAGVVTDTQYF

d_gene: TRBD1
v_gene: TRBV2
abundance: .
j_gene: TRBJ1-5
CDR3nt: TGTGCCAGCAGAGAACGGACAGGCGGGTATAGCAATCAGCCCCAGCATTTT
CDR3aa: CASRERTGGYSNQPQHF

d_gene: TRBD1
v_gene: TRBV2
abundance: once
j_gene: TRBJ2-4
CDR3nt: TGTGCCAGCGGTCAACAGGGGGCGGACATTCAGTACTTC
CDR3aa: CASGQQGADIQYF

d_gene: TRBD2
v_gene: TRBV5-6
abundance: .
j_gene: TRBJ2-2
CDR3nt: TGTGCCAGCAGCTTGGCGGGGGGGACCGGGGAGCTGTTTTTT
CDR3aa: CASSLAGGTGELFF

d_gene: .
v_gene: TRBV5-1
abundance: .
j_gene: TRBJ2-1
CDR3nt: TGCGCCAGCAGCTTGGGGAGCTCCTACAATGAGCAGTTCTTC
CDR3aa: CASSLGSSYNEQFF

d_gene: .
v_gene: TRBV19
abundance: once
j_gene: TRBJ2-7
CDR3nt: TGTGCCAGTAGTACACAGGGATCCGAGCAGTACTTC
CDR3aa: CASSTQGSEQYF

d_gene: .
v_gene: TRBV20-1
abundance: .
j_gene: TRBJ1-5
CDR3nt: TGCAGTGCTAGTGTCGCTGTGGGGGGTGCAAAGGGCAATCAGCCCCAGCATTTT
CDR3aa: CSASVAVGGAKGNQPQHF

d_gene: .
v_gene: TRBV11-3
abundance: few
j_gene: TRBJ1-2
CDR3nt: TGTGCCAGCAGCTTCTTTACGGGAGATGGCTACACCTTC
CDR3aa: CASSFFTGDGYTF

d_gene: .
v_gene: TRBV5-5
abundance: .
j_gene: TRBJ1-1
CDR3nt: TGTGCCAGCAGCTATCAGGTGCGTAACACTGAAGCTTTCTTT
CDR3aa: CASSYQVRNTEAFF

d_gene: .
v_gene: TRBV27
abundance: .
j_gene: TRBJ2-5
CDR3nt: TGTGCCAGCAGTTTATCGGCCCCGGGGGTTCAAGAGACCCAGTACTTC
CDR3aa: CASSLSAPGVQETQYF

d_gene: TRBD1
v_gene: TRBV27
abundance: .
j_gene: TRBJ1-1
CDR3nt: TGTGCCAGCCAGGGGGCCATGAACACTGAAGCTTTCTTT
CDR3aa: CASQGAMNTEAFF

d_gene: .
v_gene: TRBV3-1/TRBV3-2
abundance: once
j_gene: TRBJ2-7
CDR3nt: TGTGCCAGCAGCCACCCCGTTACATACGAGCAGTACTTC
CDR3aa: CASSHPVTYEQYF

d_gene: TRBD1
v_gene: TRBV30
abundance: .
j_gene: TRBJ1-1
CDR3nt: TGTGCCTGGAGTGAAGACAGGGGAACTGAAGCTTTCTTT
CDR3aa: CAWSEDRGTEAFF

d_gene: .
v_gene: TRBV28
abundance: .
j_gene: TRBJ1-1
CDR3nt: TGTGCCAGCAGCCCGCCGACAGGAAACACTGAAGCTTTCTTT
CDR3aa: CASSPPTGNTEAFF

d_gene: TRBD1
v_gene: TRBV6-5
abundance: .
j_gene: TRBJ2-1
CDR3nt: TGTGCCAGCAGAGCAGGGACAGAGTTTTACAATGAGCAGTTCTTC
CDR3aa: CASRAGTEFYNEQFF

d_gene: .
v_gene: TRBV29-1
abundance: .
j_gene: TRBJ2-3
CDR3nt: TGCAGCGTTGATCCCGGGGCAGATACGCAGTATTTT
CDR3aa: CSVDPGADTQYF

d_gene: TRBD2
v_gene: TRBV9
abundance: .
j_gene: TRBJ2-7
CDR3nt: TGTGCCAGCACCGAGGGACTAGCCGGAGGCGAGCAGTACTTC
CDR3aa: CASTEGLAGGEQYF

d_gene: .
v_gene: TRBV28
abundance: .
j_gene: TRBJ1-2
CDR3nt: TGTGCCAGCAGTTCGTTCGAGCGGGACTATGGCTACACCTTC
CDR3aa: CASSSFERDYGYTF

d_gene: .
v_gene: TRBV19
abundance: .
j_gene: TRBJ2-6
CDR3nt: TGTGCCAGTAGTATTGCCCGGGCTGGGGCCAACGTCCTGACTTTC
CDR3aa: CASSIARAGANVLTF

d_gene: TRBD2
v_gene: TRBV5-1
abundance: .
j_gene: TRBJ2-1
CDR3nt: TGCGCCAGCAGCCCGGGACTAGCGGGAGGTTTGGGTGAGCAGTTCTTC
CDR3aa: CASSPGLAGGLGEQFF

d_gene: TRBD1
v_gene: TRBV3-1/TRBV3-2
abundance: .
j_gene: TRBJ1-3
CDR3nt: TGTGCCAGCAGCCGACGACAGGGTGGCTCTGGAAACACCATATATTTT
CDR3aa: CASSRRQGGSGNTIYF

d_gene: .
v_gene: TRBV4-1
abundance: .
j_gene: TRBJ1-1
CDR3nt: TGCGCCAGCAGCCTCCTCGGGACACTGAACACTGAAGCTTTCTTT
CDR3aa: CASSLLGTLNTEAFF

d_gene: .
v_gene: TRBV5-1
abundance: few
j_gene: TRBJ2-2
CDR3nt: TGCGCCAGCAGCTGGGGGTTGAGGGACTCCCATCCCGGGGAGCTGTTTTTT
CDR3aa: CASSWGLRDSHPGELFF

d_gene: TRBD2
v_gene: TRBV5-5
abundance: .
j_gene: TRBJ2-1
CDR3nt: TGTGCCAGCAGCTGGCTTGGGACTAGCCGCAATGAGCAGTTCTTC
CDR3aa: CASSWLGTSRNEQFF

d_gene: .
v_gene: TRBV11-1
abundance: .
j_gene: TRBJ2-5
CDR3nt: TGTGCCAGCAGCTCATCTCGGCAGGAAGAGACCCAGTACTTC
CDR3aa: CASSSSRQEETQYF

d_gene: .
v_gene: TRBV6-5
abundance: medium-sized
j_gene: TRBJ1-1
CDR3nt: TGTGCCAGCAGTTTTTACGGGGGGGAGGCTTTCTTT
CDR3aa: CASSFYGGEAFF

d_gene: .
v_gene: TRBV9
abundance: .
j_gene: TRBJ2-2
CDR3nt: TGTGCCAGCAGCCCGACATTGTCCGGGGAGCTGTTTTTT
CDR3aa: CASSPTLSGELFF

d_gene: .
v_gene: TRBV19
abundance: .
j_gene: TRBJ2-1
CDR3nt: TGTGCCTCCGGGACTGGGAGCTCCTACAATGAGCAGTTCTTC
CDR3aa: CASGTGSSYNEQFF

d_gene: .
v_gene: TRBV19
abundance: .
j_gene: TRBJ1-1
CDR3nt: TGTGCCACCCACCGGTATACTGAAGCTTTCTTT
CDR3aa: CATHRYTEAFF

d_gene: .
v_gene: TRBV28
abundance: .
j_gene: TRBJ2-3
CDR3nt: TGTGCCAGCAGTCCCCGACAGGGAGGTACGCAGTATTTT
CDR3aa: CASSPRQGGTQYF

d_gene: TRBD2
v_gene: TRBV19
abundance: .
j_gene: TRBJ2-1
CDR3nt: TGTGCCAGTACCACGGGACTAGCGGGTCGGGAGGTCTTC
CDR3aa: CASTTGLAGREVF